These T cell receptor beta chains were read from a single sample in a study of blood T cell repertoires in COVID-19. Assay: immunoSEQ multiplex PCR; the TCRdb copy retains only in-frame clones and omits some. The table lists around 43,000 clones, approximately 88% of them singletons, with 9% in the top ten. The sample taken for sequencing was peripheral blood. Receptors originate from a woman aged 65 to 85 with acute or convalescent COVID-19. Both conserved end residues are part of each CDR3.

cdr3_length	j_call	v_call	cdr3_aa
11	TRBJ1-4	TRBV6-5	CASGREEKLFF
16	TRBJ1-1	TRBV10-3	CAIKGTGGGLNTEAFF
14	TRBJ1-2	TRBV7-9	CASRSGTGDYGYTF
14	TRBJ1-6	TRBV21-1	CASSRDSYNSPLHF
15	TRBJ2-3	TRBV5-8	CASSILAGGTDTQYF
12	TRBJ1-6	TRBV6-1	CASSYLNSPLHF
15	TRBJ2-5	TRBV5-1	CASSLGGRPRETQYF
14	TRBJ1-4	TRBV5-1	CASTTGSTNEKLFF
15	TRBJ2-5	TRBV7-7	CASSLSGMLQETQYF
13	TRBJ2-5	TRBV3-1/TRBV3-2	CASSQDRVETQYF
17	TRBJ2-1	TRBV27	CASSTWTSGIAYNEQFF
13	TRBJ2-5	TRBV24-1	CATSVGGAKTQYF
14	TRBJ2-5	TRBV5-1	CASSLVGGRETQYF
13	TRBJ1-1	TRBV29-1	CSVALGGPTEAFF
14	TRBJ2-1	TRBV2	CASRASPSYNEQFF
12	TRBJ2-1	TRBV3-1/TRBV3-2	CASSLTRNEQFF
13	TRBJ1-2	TRBV12-3/TRBV12-4	CASSFGEVGGYTF
13	TRBJ1-2	TRBV28	CASSLTGFYGYTF
14	TRBJ2-2	TRBV6-5	CASTGSGATGELFF
15	TRBJ2-3	TRBV7-8	CASSLRSTGTDTQYF
14	TRBJ2-3	TRBV30	CAWSSGLAGGTQYF
14	TRBJ1-1	TRBV9	CASSVDSENTEAFF
15	TRBJ2-5	TRBV3-1/TRBV3-2	CASSHPTSFRETQYF
16	TRBJ2-5	TRBV19	CASSMLAGLGLETQYF
18	TRBJ2-4	TRBV19	CASSATSGGLRAKNIQYF
17	TRBJ1-5	TRBV30	CAWSADRDGLPNQPQHF